The T cell receptor beta chain under discussion was sequenced for a study of OX40 agonist ivuxolimab in advanced cancers. Sequencing was performed with immunoSEQ multiplex PCR; in TCRdb, only in-frame clones are kept and a portion is missing. The table shows around 57,000 clones, with around 92% occurring only once. The V gene lost 4 bases and the J gene lost 0 bases, with 11 bases spanning the gap. CDR1 MNHNY and CDR2 SVGAGI come from the germline V gene (reference sequence). This CDR3 spans 15 amino acids. Findings and limits, study-wide: Partial responders receiving 0.1-3.0 mg/kg showed among the lowest clonal expansion.

A history of autoimmune disease or systemic immunosuppression excluded patients. About this clone: Its antigen is not identified.

This TCR came from an adult with an advanced solid tumor such as melanoma, head and neck, liver or kidney cancer. The material was CD4+ or CD8+ T cells sorted from blood, obtained in a trial of the OX40 agonist ivuxolimab. The V call is TRBV6-6, the J call TRBJ2-3; a possible D gene is TRBD2 (5 bases). This CDR3 is CASSSQRSSTDTQYF. The CDR3, as DNA: TGTGCCAGCAGTTCCCAGCGGTCTAGCACAGATACGCAGTATTTT.